Listed below are T cell receptor beta chains from one sample, sequenced in a study of blood T cell repertoires in COVID-19. Produced via immunoSEQ multiplex PCR; TCRdb's table is partial and in-frame only. This table has under 200,000 clones, about 85% appearing once. Sequenced sample: peripheral blood. Receptors originate from a man between 60 and 75 years old with active or convalescent COVID-19. The conserved cysteine and the conserved F or W are not part of the CDR3 here. For some rows the clone size is stated as once, few or many, or as a class when expanded; others skip it.

v_gene	len	abundance	j_gene	CDR3aa
TRBV19	11	-	TRBJ1-5	ASSISRDQPQH
TRBV5-4	12	-	TRBJ1-2	ASSPGVGDYGYT
TRBV12-3/TRBV12-4	10	-	TRBJ1-1	ASSRDSTEAF
TRBV12-3/TRBV12-4	11	once	TRBJ1-3	ASSLGQGNTIY
TRBV7-6	14	-	TRBJ2-1	ASSPSKRGGLNEQF
TRBV19	13	-	TRBJ2-5	ASSIQGLERETQY
TRBV6-5	13	-	TRBJ1-3	ASSYSRVAGNTIY
TRBV9	13	-	TRBJ1-6	ASSVATGSGSPLH
TRBV7-9	13	-	TRBJ1-4	ASSLFTGSGEKLF
TRBV19	12	-	TRBJ1-1	ASSPQTGDFKAF
TRBV10-3	17	-	TRBJ2-3	AISESGAGNDPRADTQY
TRBV3-1/TRBV3-2	15	-	TRBJ2-7	ASSQGPGQANTYEQY
TRBV5-1	12	-	TRBJ1-4	ASSLGTTNEKLF
TRBV6-5	10	-	TRBJ1-1	ASRDQEEVAF
TRBV6-1	13	-	TRBJ1-1	ASSEDPGMNTEAF
TRBV24-1	9	-	TRBJ1-1	ARTVAEEAF
TRBV4-2	12	-	TRBJ1-2	ASSRKGTAYGYT
TRBV13	12	-	TRBJ2-3	ASSRVAITDTQY
TRBV30	11	-	TRBJ1-2	AWSVSGNYGYT
TRBV4-1	14	once	TRBJ2-5	ASSQGQGVPQETQY
TRBV2	12	-	TRBJ1-4	ASSTGPAREKLF
TRBV6-5	11	-	TRBJ1-1	ASSFLSLAAAF
TRBV12-5	12	few	TRBJ1-1	ASGPGTPNTEAF
TRBV14	12	-	TRBJ2-5	ASSQVGDQETQY
TRBV5-1	13	-	TRBJ2-2	ASSLVSANTGELF
TRBV6-1	13	-	TRBJ1-2	ASSEGYSLNYGYT
TRBV5-1	13	once	TRBJ1-1	ASSSEGPGYTEAF
TRBV19	14	-	TRBJ2-4	ASSLSPGGLSNIQY
TRBV10-3	12	-	TRBJ1-1	AIGQAQQGTEAF
TRBV5-4	12	-	TRBJ2-7	ASSSGGGSYEQY
TRBV6-6	12	-	TRBJ2-7	ASTRDRGHYEQY
TRBV2	13	-	TRBJ2-6	ASSRLSAGANVLT
TRBV18	12	-	TRBJ2-7	ASSPWGGNDEQY
TRBV10-3	17	-	TRBJ2-2	AISESTGGGSRNTGELF
TRBV3-1/TRBV3-2	12	-	TRBJ2-7	ASSRRTTYYEQY
TRBV12-3/TRBV12-4	11	-	TRBJ1-2	ASSSGAHYGYT
TRBV4-1	12	-	TRBJ2-7	ASSQYRGEYEQY
TRBV4-2	13	-	TRBJ2-7	ASSLGAGELYEQY
TRBV12-3/TRBV12-4	11	-	TRBJ1-3	ASRDTSGNTIY
TRBV18	16	once	TRBJ1-1	ASSPRLTGGAFEAEAF
TRBV15	15	-	TRBJ2-7	ATSSSITSGNFYEQY
TRBV3-1/TRBV3-2	15	few	TRBJ1-1	ASSQAGTGTRGTEAF
TRBV29-1	14	-	TRBJ1-2	SVENARDRGYYGYT
TRBV2	10	-	TRBJ1-2	ASTDRNYGYT
TRBV6-5	12	-	TRBJ2-7	ASSRQGGKNEQY
TRBV24-1	9	-	TRBJ2-7	ATSHGQEQY
TRBV3-1/TRBV3-2	12	-	TRBJ1-2	ASSQDGRSTGYT
TRBV29-1	10	-	TRBJ1-1	SVGGLGTEAF